The 11 T cell receptor beta chains below all came from one sample that was sequenced in a study of cytomegalovirus exposure and HLA in healthy donors (dated by TCRdb to the late 2010s). Libraries were made using the immunoSEQ multiplex PCR assay. The multiplex PCR relied on a mix of 60 forward primers for TCR Vbeta segments and 13 reverse primers for TCR Jbeta segments. Entries here come from immuneACCESS through TCRdb and include only in-frame sequences with V and J called. Some clones fail to appear in such tables; in the studies checked, an unresolved V gene covers under half of the shortfall, and the cause of the remainder is unknown. The sample data list hundreds of thousands of clones, and around four fifths of these were observed just once. The ten largest account for about 2.5% of the sample. Material for sequencing was PBMCs. The receptors derive from a woman between 55 and 75 years old in good health and CMV-seropositive.

This clone was detected only once. This chain uses TRBV7-9 with TRBJ2-5; 7 bases align to TRBD1. With 5 bases clipped from V and 0 bases from J, the junction kept 12 bases outside the gene matches. The CDR3 covers 17 residues. CDR1 is SEHNR, CDR2 FQNEAQ, per germline (reference sequence). The CDR3 nucleotides read TGTGCCAGCAGCCCTCTCGCCAGGACAGGTGACCAAGAGACCCAGTACTTC. This gives the protein CASSPLARTGDQETQYF.

This chain uses TRBV27 with TRBJ2-7; TRBD1 might be the D (5 bases). The CDR3 runs to 14 residues. Trimming stripped 5 bases from V and 3 bases from J, with 14 bases between. In germline, CDR1 is MNHEY, CDR2 SMNVEV (reference sequence). This chain's CDR3 is CASSPRGGFYEQYF. The CDR3 DNA reads as TGTGCCAGCAGTCCAAGGGGCGGTTTCTACGAGCAGTACTTC.

CDR3 loop: CASSPTDRATEAFF. Here the CDR3 DNA reads TGTGCCAGCTCACCCACGGACAGGGCCACTGAAGCTTTCTTT. The chain couples TRBV18 to TRBJ1-1; 8 positions agree with TRBD1. Looked up from germline, CDR1 is KGHSH and CDR2 is LQKENI. This CDR3 spans 14 amino acids. V lost 3 bases and J lost 4; bases outside the gene matches: 4. Full variable domain (remainder filled in from reference TRBV18 and TRBJ1-1): NAGVMQNPRHLVRRRGQEARLRCSPMKGHSHVYWYRQLPEEGLKFMVYLQKENIIDESGMPKERFSAEFPKEGPSILRIQQVVRGDSAAYFCASSPTDRATEAFFGQGTRLTVV.

This clone was picked up a small number of times. The chain has TRBV19 and TRBJ2-2, with a weak D call TRBD2 (6 bases). Trimming stripped 3 bases from V and 8 bases from J, with 16 bases between. Germline lookup yields CDR1 LNHDA and CDR2 SQIVND (reference sequence). This CDR3 comprises 15 residues. The CDR3 reads CASSIGGDGEGELFF. In DNA, the CDR3 is TGTGCCAGTAGTATTGGCGGGGACGGCGAAGGGGAGCTGTTTTTT.

V is TRBV28 and J is TRBJ1-5; D not certain. This CDR3 is 15 amino acids long. Germline V CDR1 and CDR2: MDHEN, SYDVKM. Trimming took off 3 bases at V and 4 bases at J, with 13 bases between the two ends. The CDR3 is CASSFGGDGNQPQHF. The CDR3 DNA is TGTGCCAGCAGTTTCGGCGGGGATGGTAATCAGCCCCAGCATTTT. The entire variable domain, with the rest obtained from reference TRBV28 and TRBJ1-5, is as follows: DVKVTQSSRYLVKRTGEKVFLECVQDMDHENMFWYRQDPGLGLRLIYFSYDVKMKEKGDIPEGYSVSREKKERFSLILESASTNQTSMYLCASSFGGDGNQPQHFGDGTRLSIL.

The chain joins TRBV6-1 to TRBJ1-5, with a possible D match to TRBD1 (6 bases). This CDR3 is 15 amino acids long. Germline V gene sequence: CDR1 MNHNS, CDR2 SASEGT. Between the trimmed V and J ends, which lost 6 bases and 2 bases, there was a span of 14 bases. The CDR3 sequence is CASRAGGSRNQPQHF. In DNA form, the CDR3 reads TGTGCCAGCAGGGCGGGGGGCTCGCGCAATCAGCCCCAGCATTTT.

The CDR3 is CASQQANSYNEQFF. As DNA, the CDR3 is TGTGCCAGCCAACAGGCTAATTCCTACAATGAGCAGTTCTTC. The chain combines TRBV2 with TRBJ2-1, with D maybe TRBD1 (5 bases). This CDR3 comprises 14 residues. CDR1 SNHLY and CDR2 FYNNEI come from the germline V gene. V dropped 8 bases and J dropped 1 base, with 12 bases sitting between them.

Note on this clone: Compared with germline, one end of the junction differs, possibly owing to a read error. V is TRBV7-9 and J is TRBJ1-2; 7 bases are shared with TRBD1. Per germline, CDR1 SEHNR and CDR2 FQNEAQ (reference sequence). The CDR3 has 14 residues. CDR3 coding DNA: TGTTCCAGCAGCCCTACGGGACAGAACTATGGCTACACCTTC. This codes for CSSSPTGQNYGYTF.

The V gene is TRBV5-4, the J gene TRBJ1-3; 7 nucleotides line up with TRBD1. This CDR3 contains 15 residues. CDR1 is SGHNT and CDR2 is YYREEE in the germline V gene (reference sequence). The trim removed 5 bases at V and 3 bases at J, leaving 8 bases unmatched. The CDR3 region is CASRTDRDFGNTIYF. The CDR3 DNA sequence: TGTGCCAGCAGAACTGACAGGGACTTTGGAAACACCATATATTTT.

The chain links TRBV7-2 to TRBJ1-4; D is ambiguous. This CDR3 comprises 13 residues. Germline lookup yields CDR1 SGHTA and CDR2 FQGNSA. The V end lost 5 bases, the J end lost 8 bases, and 12 bases lay between the germline ends. This CDR3 is CASSVREKEKLFF. As DNA, the CDR3 is TGTGCCAGCAGCGTCCGGGAGAAAGAAAAACTGTTTTTT.

This rearrangement joins TRBV5-1 to TRBJ1-4; D gene uncertain. Germline CDR1 is SGHRS and CDR2 is YFSETQ. V gave up 1 base and J gave up 4 bases, with 14 bases separating them. This CDR3 is built from 16 residues. The CDR3 DNA reads TGCGCCAGCAGCTTGCGTGGAGTTACCAGTAATGAAAAACTGTTTTTT. Encoded protein: CASSLRGVTSNEKLFF.